This TCR beta chain was identified in a study of blood T cell repertoires in COVID-19. Study overall: From the United States, Italy and Spain came samples of acute and convalescent COVID-19. PBMCs, B-cell-depleted T cells, or T cells were the source of the cDNA or gDNA that made up the material.

The V segment lost 4 bases and the J segment 4 bases; nucleotides outside the gene matches: 9. Per germline, CDR1 SGDLS and CDR2 YYNGEE. The CDR3 has 15 residues. Methods used by the authors: For nucleated cells, counts were estimated from reference gene primer amplification. The repertoire was sequenced with immunoSEQ multiplex PCR; TCRdb's copy has only in-frame clones and lacks some. D and trimming were read from the DNA, whereas the V and J calls and clone size are those reported in that table. The sample consists of some 64,000 clones, nearly 90% of them appearing once. The clonotype comes from a man between 65 and 80 years old with acute or convalescent COVID-19. This rearrangement joins TRBV9 to TRBJ2-5, with 8 nucleotides matching TRBD2. The sample consisted of peripheral blood. Here the CDR3 DNA reads TGTGCCAGCAGCACCGTCGGGGGGGCCACAGAGACCCAGTACTTC. Protein: CASSTVGGATETQYF. The full variable domain, its missing parts supplied by reference TRBV9 and TRBJ2-5, is DSGVTQTPKHLITATGQRVTLRCSPRSGDLSVYWYQQSLDQGLQFLIQYYNGEERAKGNILERFSAQQFPDLHSELNLSSLELGDSALYFCASSTVGGATETQYFGPGTRLLVL.